This TCR beta chain was sequenced during a study of blood T cell repertoires in COVID-19. Study in general: COVID-19 samples from acute and convalescent phases originated in the United States, Italy and Spain. T cells, B-cell-depleted T cells, or PBMCs provided the cDNA or gDNA that served as material.

This clone was seen a single time. Trimming pared 2 bases from V and 5 bases from J, leaving 9 bases between. This CDR3 has 13 amino acids. Per the authors' pipeline: Reference gene primer amplification in the assay estimated nucleated cell counts. Measured with immunoSEQ multiplex PCR; TCRdb has only the in-frame clones, and not every one. V and J calls and clone size are those listed in that table; D and trimming were worked out from the DNA. The sample has some 120,000 clones, less than 95% seen once. Sequences were obtained from peripheral blood. The TCR was taken from a human donor with active COVID-19. The donor label of this sample is uncertain. V gene TRBV12-3 or TRBV12-4 combines with J gene TRBJ1-2; TRBD1 is a possible D gene (5 bases). The CDR3 DNA reads as TGTGCCAGCAGTTTACGACAGAGTTATGGCTACACCTTC. It yields the protein CASSLRQSYGYTF.